The sequence of this T cell receptor beta chain was determined in a study of blood T cell repertoires in COVID-19. The junction had 7 bases not matched to a gene; V was cut back by 5 bases and J by 7 bases. The CDR3 totals 13 residues. In germline, CDR1 is MNHEY, CDR2 SVGEGT. Per the authors' pipeline: Using reference gene primer amplification, nucleated cell counts were estimated. Clones were read by immunoSEQ multiplex PCR, and TCRdb kept only the in-frame ones, dropping some. The V and J calls and clone size were taken over from that table, and D and trimming were inferred from the DNA. The sample yields some 240,000 clones, about 79% seen once.

The chain employs TRBV6-2 or TRBV6-3 and TRBJ1-2; 7 bases match TRBD1. The clonotype was recovered from a man aged 45 to 65 with active or convalescent COVID-19. The sequenced sample consisted of peripheral blood. CDR3 DNA: TGTGCCAGCAGTCCACAGGGGCTAGGTGGCTACACCTTC. This codes for CASSPQGLGGYTF.